A single TCR beta chain is shown here with its context. Its antigen is unknown. Only in-frame clones appear in the TCRdb table, and some are missing; sequencing was by immunoSEQ multiplex PCR. Found here are over 50,000 clones, about 86% of them singletons; the top ten hold 3% to 4%. The sample originates from a study of a mutant IDH1 vaccine in newly diagnosed glioma. Study-wide context: Patients got their first vaccination 4-6 weeks after radiotherapy alone, or with temozolomide cycles.

The sample's time point: week 5, during vaccination. A single vaccine dose contained 300 ug of mutant IDH1 20-mer peptide, and topical imiquimod was used with it. From germline, CDR1 is MGHRA and CDR2 YSYEKL. The length of the CDR3 is 17 residues. V was shortened by 0 bases and J by 4 bases, with 13 bases between the two germline ends. The rearrangement links TRBV4-1 to TRBJ1-6; D may be TRBD1 (5 bases). The sequence was collected from a man between 25 and 39 years old with glioma. This sample comprised PBMCs, obtained from a glioma patient whose treatment included an IDH1 peptide vaccine. The CDR3 DNA follows: TGCGCCAGCAGCCAAGAGTTCGCCAGGGCATATAATTCACCCCTCCACTTT. Amino acid sequence: CASSQEFARAYNSPLHF.